This T cell receptor (beta chain) was captured by sequencing in a study of tumor-infiltrating lymphocytes in oesophageal squamous cell carcinoma. TCRdb reprocessed the PCR reads via MiXCR and lists one record per CDR3 protein. Seen here are some 21,000 distinct CDR3 sequences, roughly 36% observed once, and the top ten hold just under 20%. CDR3 length: 21 amino acids. Germline CDR1 is KGHSH and CDR2 is LQKENI. The sequenced sample consisted of esophageal tumor tissue. The gene calls are TRBV18 and TRBJ2-5, with 8 nucleotides matching TRBD2. The better agreement between TRBJ2-7 and the DNA end casts doubt on the J call. This TCR came from a male donor with esophageal squamous cell carcinoma. CDR3 in amino acids: CASSPLPTTTSLAGKSYEQYF. CDR3 nucleotides: TGTGCCAGCTCACCGTTGCCCACCACTACCTCGCTAGCGGGCAAATCCTACGAGCAGTACTTC.